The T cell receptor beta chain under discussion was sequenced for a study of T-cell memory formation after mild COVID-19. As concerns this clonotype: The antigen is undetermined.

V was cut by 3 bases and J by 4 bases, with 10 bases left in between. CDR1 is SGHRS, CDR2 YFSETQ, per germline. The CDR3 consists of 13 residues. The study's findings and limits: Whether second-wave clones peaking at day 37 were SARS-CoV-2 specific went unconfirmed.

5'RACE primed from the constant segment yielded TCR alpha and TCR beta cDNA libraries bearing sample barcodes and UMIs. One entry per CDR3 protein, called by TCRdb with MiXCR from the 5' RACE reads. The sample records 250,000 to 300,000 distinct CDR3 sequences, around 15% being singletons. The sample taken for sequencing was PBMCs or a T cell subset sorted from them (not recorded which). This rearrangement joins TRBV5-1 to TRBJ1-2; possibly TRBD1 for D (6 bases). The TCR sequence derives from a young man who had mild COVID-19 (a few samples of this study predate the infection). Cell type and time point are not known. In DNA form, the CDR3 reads TGCGCCAGCAGCTCGGACAGTCCCTATGGCTACACCTTC. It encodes CASSSDSPYGYTF.